This passage covers 13 T cell receptor beta chains from one sample sequenced in a study of blood T cell repertoires in COVID-19. Using immunoSEQ multiplex PCR, the repertoire was profiled, and TCRdb retains in-frame clones only, with some absent. The repertoire consists of about 98,000 clones, with about nine tenths occurring once and the leading ten covering roughly 4.5%. Sequencing input: peripheral blood. The receptors were sampled from a man aged 18 to 35 with acute or convalescent COVID-19.

The chain recombines TRBV6-5 with TRBJ2-1; no reliable D call. The V end was cut by 8 bases, the J end by 3 bases, with 8 bases between. The CDR3 is 12 amino acids. CDR1 and CDR2 from the germline V gene are MNHEY and SVGAGI. CDR3 residues: CASYHSYNEQFF. The CDR3 DNA is TGTGCCAGCTACCACAGCTACAATGAGCAGTTCTTC.

This rearrangement joins TRBV6-5 to TRBJ2-7, with 8 bases identical to TRBD2. V lost 6 bases, J lost 6 bases, and 10 bases stayed unmatched. The CDR3 runs to 14 residues. Germline assignment: CDR1 MNHEY and CDR2 SVGAGI. CDR3 in amino acids: CASSRGGWGAEQYF. In nucleotides, the CDR3 is TGTGCCAGCAGCCGCGGGGGGTGGGGGGCCGAGCAGTACTTC.

The chain couples TRBV6-1 to TRBJ2-7; TRBD1 matches 7 bases. Trimming removed 6 bases from V and 5 bases from J; junction bases left unmatched: 10. This CDR3 comprises 14 residues. The germline V gene has CDR1 MNHNS and CDR2 SASEGT. The CDR3 DNA reads TGTGCCAGCAGCGTGGGGACAGTCGGGCACGAGCAGTACTTC. It codes for CASSVGTVGHEQYF.

V is TRBV19 and J is TRBJ1-1; 9 bases align to TRBD1. Unmatched junction bases numbered 7, after V lost 10 bases and J lost 4 bases. Germline assignment: CDR1 LNHDA and CDR2 SQIVND (reference sequence). CDR3 size: 13 residues. The CDR3 DNA sequence: TGTGCCACAGGGACAGGGAAGAGCACTGAAGCTTTCTTT. Its protein product is CATGTGKSTEAFF.

This chain joins TRBV5-4 and TRBJ2-5; 7 bases align to TRBD1. Germline CDR1 reads SGHNT; CDR2 reads YYREEE (reference sequence). The CDR3 is 15 amino acids. The junction had 7 bases not matched to a gene; V was cut back by 0 bases and J by 5 bases. The CDR3 sequence is CASSLDGQDGETQYF. In DNA, the CDR3 is TGTGCCAGCAGCTTGGACGGACAGGATGGGGAGACCCAGTACTTC.

The chain joins TRBV7-9 to TRBJ1-1; 8 bases line up with TRBD1. V was clipped by 5 bases and J by 5 bases; unmatched bases: 7. The CDR3 totals 14 residues. Germline CDR1 reads SEHNR; CDR2 reads FQNEAQ (reference sequence). The CDR3 sequence is CASSPPRGLTEAFF. The CDR3 DNA reads TGTGCCAGCAGCCCCCCCAGGGGGCTTACTGAAGCTTTCTTT. The full variable domain, in which reference TRBV7-9 and TRBJ1-1 provide the parts outside the CDR3, is DTGVSQNPRHKITKRGQNVTFRCDPISEHNRLYWYRQTLGQGPEFLTYFQNEAQLEKSRLLSDRFSAERPKGSFSTLEIQRTEQGDSAMYLCASSPPRGLTEAFFGQGTRLTVV.

V and J are TRBV6-6 and TRBJ2-1, with 7 bases that match TRBD1. CDR3 length: 14 amino acids. Unmatched junction bases numbered 4, after V lost 8 bases and J lost 0 bases. Germline V gene data show CDR1 as MNHNY and CDR2 as SVGAGI (reference sequence). CDR3 DNA: TGTGCCAGCGGAGGACAGGTCTCCTACAATGAGCAGTTCTTC. Translation gives CASGGQVSYNEQFF.

This chain uses TRBV19 with TRBJ2-4; TRBD1 is a possible D gene (5 bases). The CDR3 consists of 16 residues. The ends were cut back, 5 bases at V and 0 bases at J, with 14 bases in the middle. CDR1 and CDR2 from the germline V gene are LNHDA and SQIVND (reference sequence). CDR3: CASSPRQHLAKNIQYF. CDR3 DNA sequence: TGTGCCAGTAGTCCGCGACAGCATCTAGCCAAAAACATTCAGTACTTC.

In its sample, this clone was seen a few times. The rearrangement joins TRBV30 to TRBJ1-1, with a weak D call TRBD1 (5 bases). V gave up 2 bases and J gave up 5 bases, with 15 bases separating them. The CDR3 length is 14 residues. Germline loops: CDR1 GTSNPN, CDR2 SVGIG (reference sequence). The CDR3 here is CAWSRGLGGTEAFF. CDR3 nucleotides: TGTGCCTGGAGTCGCGGCTTGGGGGGGACTGAAGCTTTCTTT.

The chain employs TRBV9 and TRBJ2-4; TRBD1 might be the D (6 bases). V lost 3 bases, J lost 2 bases, and 21 bases lay in between. The CDR3 spans 18 residues. Germline values: CDR1 SGDLS, CDR2 YYNGEE. CDR3: CASSGKVTGKSTKNIQYF. The CDR3 DNA is TGTGCCAGCAGCGGAAAGGTCACAGGGAAATCGACCAAAAACATTCAGTACTTC.

V is TRBV6-1 and J is TRBJ2-7; no definite D call. This CDR3 has 15 amino acids. Germline V gene sequence: CDR1 MNHNS, CDR2 SASEGT. Trimming stripped 1 base from V and 2 bases from J, with 12 bases between. CDR3 nucleotides: TGTGCCAGCAGTGAAGGCAATGTTAGTCCCTACGAGCAGTACTTC. Translation gives CASSEGNVSPYEQYF.

The rearrangement joins TRBV9 to TRBJ2-2, with TRBD1 as a possible D gene (6 bases). V was trimmed by 1 base and J by 6 bases, leaving 16 bases between them. CDR1 is SGDLS and CDR2 is YYNGEE in the germline V gene. The CDR3 runs 16 residues. The CDR3 sequence is CASSVRARGEAGELFF. Here the CDR3 DNA reads TGTGCCAGCAGCGTAAGGGCCAGGGGAGAAGCCGGGGAGCTGTTTTTT.

V usage is TRBV5-1 and J usage is TRBJ1-2; no firm D call. Deletions cut 7 bases from V and 3 bases from J, with 16 bases between. The length of the CDR3 is 14 residues. Germline lookup yields CDR1 SGHRS and CDR2 YFSETQ. The CDR3, as DNA: TGCGCCAGCGCTGGGCCCGGTAGACACTATGGCTACACCTTC. Its translation: CASAGPGRHYGYTF. The complete variable domain, with remaining parts taken from reference TRBV5-1 and TRBJ1-2, reads KAGVTQTPRYLIKTRGQQVTLSCSPISGHRSVSWYQQTPGQGLQFLFEYFSETQRNKGNFPGRFSGRQFSNSRSEMNVSTLELGDSALYLCASAGPGRHYGYTFGSGTRLTVV.